This TCR beta chain is drawn from a study of blood T cells in healthy people across ages (dated by TCRdb to about 2015). About the investigation overall: Template switching captured roughly one uniquely barcoded TCR beta cDNA molecule per two T cells in model experiments. To track age-related changes in TCR beta repertoire diversity, the study relied on deep sequencing normalized with unique cDNA molecular identifiers. Four age groups were formed from the donors: young (average approximately 16 years), middle-aged (approximately 40), aged (around 62) and long-lived (82). To avoid experimental bias, donors of different ages were distributed randomly across sequencing lanes. For two donors (one aged 18 to 30 and one aged 80 or older), the study analyzed two additional independent replicas of 1 million unique cDNA reads from the same blood draw. Study-level results and caveats: Because profiling used bulk unsorted PBMCs, naive and antigen-experienced compartments could not be compared conclusively. Because the CMV infection status of the donors was unknown, age-related changes in expanded clonotypes may potentially have been confounded. Estimates of total diversity based on one million sequenced T cells were considered lower bounds and underestimates. Compared with the aged group, the long-lived group had more naive CD4+ T cells, fewer expanded clones and increased TCR diversity, a pattern suggesting age selection. There was a strong correlation between observed TCR beta diversity and the percentage of naive T cells measured by flow cytometry. Observed TCR beta diversity per million T cells fell roughly linearly with age, and a significant reduction was already apparent by age roughly 40.

Notes on this clonotype: The target of this receptor is not known. Qualities for individual bases were not recorded, and no much larger clone is one base off.

The roughly 42 donors, aged roughly 6 to 95 years, were systemically healthy Caucasian individuals from Russia. Each donor gave about 9.8 milliliters of peripheral blood, drawn into EDTA-treated Vacutainer tubes. PBMCs were isolated by Ficoll-Paque density-gradient centrifugation, with at least 6.5 million obtained per sample. Trizol reagent was used to extract total RNA from PBMCs, with at least 5.5 micrograms per sample. For every donor, flow cytometry on a PBMC aliquot measured the percentage of naive CD45RAhigh/CD27high T cells. Library construction relied on 5' RACE. The sequencing machine was an Illumina HiSeq 2500. A second roughly 6 to 12 cycle PCR used a sample-barcoded 5' primer and a J-beta primer mix. A unique molecular identifier was introduced onto each TCR beta cDNA molecule by a template-switch 5' adaptor carrying 12 random nucleotides. Each sample yielded at least 2.5 million CDR3-containing paired-end reads. The Mint cDNA synthesis kit, primed by a TRBC-specific oligonucleotide, was used to synthesize first-strand cDNA from all RNA. Following uracil-DNA glycosylase treatment, all cDNA underwent a first 18-cycle PCR with the universal primers M1SS and BC2_uni_R. Concerning the study's data processing: Normalization of each sample was performed by random selection of 1 million high-quality reads, each carrying a distinct molecular identifier. Instead of being binned into consensus sequences, reads that shared molecular identifiers were thrown out. MiTCR, with a Q25 quality threshold and the strictest error-elimination algorithm, was used for CDR3 identification, clonotype clustering and error correction. A nonparametric unseen species model with Euler transformation was used to estimate lower-bound total TCR beta diversity. TCRdb reanalyzed the raw reads on its own, using fastp at Q25 for trimming and MiXCR for clone calling, and kept in-frame beta chains. Each CDR3 protein appears once, grouped with its most common genes and DNA. These V and J calls originate from TCRdb's pipeline instead of the authors' own analysis. The sample records 700,000 to 850,000 distinct CDR3 sequences, about 37% of which are singletons. 10% to 15% of the sample goes to the ten largest clones.

The CDR1 and CDR2 encoded by the germline V gene are ENHRY and SYGVKD. Trimming removed 6 bases from V and 3 bases from J; the gene matches leave 2 bases unexplained. Its CDR3 holds 13 amino acids, cysteine through phenylalanine. Here the CDR3 DNA is all that survives: 39 bases in frame from base 1. The V and J segments used are TRBV10-3 and TRBJ1-5, with TRBD1 matching 7 junction bases. This sequence originates from a man aged 18 to 35 in good health. Specimen: blood. The CDR3 reads as follows: CAIRQGYNQPQHF. The bases read TGTGCCATCAGACAGGGGTACAATCAGCCCCAGCATTTT.